This T cell receptor (beta chain) was sequenced in a study of blood T cell repertoires in COVID-19 (TCRdb year 2020). Looking at the study overall: Samples covering the acute and convalescent phases of COVID-19 were provided by collaborators in the United States, Italy and Spain. The material from the prospective study consisted of cDNA or gDNA derived from T cells, B-cell-depleted T cells, or PBMCs. HLA class I and class II types, where available, came from metadata supplied by the sample provider rather than from assay-based typing. The dataset comprised deeply sampled blood TCRbeta repertoires from subjects exposed to, actively infected with, or recovered from COVID-19. The repertoires were released in a freely available public database meant as a resource for research on the immune response to SARS-CoV-2. A de-identified subject ID, COVID-19 status, age in years and sex were almost always included in the sample metadata. Samples were obtained from the ongoing ImmuneRACE study (first 160 participants) and from 1,200 or so subjects provided by 6 global collaborators.

This clone has ten or more counts. Its antigen target is currently unknown. No base quality information exists; no much larger clone differs at one position. The collaborating institutions used their own protocols to collect whole blood in K2EDTA tubes. For TCRbeta analysis, collaborators shipped samples in one of three forms: frozen whole blood, isolated PBMCs, or DNA extracted from either of those sample types. TCRbeta CDR3 regions were amplified from genomic DNA by means of the immunoSEQ Assay, a bias-controlled multiplex PCR. In the paper's pipeline: Nucleated cell counts per sample were estimated from amplification of reference gene primers within the assay. To quantify the absolute abundance of each unique TCRbeta CDR3 rearrangement, sequence reads were collapsed and filtered. For each sample, productive Simpson clonality was calculated by taking the square root of Simpson's diversity index across productive rearrangements. This is the immuneACCESS table as TCRdb keeps it, with only in-frame sequences that have V and J called. A part of the clones is gone; compared with another copy, unresolved V genes explain less than half, and the rest is unexplained. That table gives V, J and clone size, and the DNA gave D and trimming. This sample comprises about 250,000 clones, approximately 84% of them detected only once. Roughly 7.9% of the sample rests with the top ten.

Results the study describes overall, beyond this receptor: How much clinical and demographic metadata was included differed by source and by participant, and the metadata was provided uncurated.

The CDR3 has 12 amino acids, counting the end cysteine and phenylalanine. Only the CDR3 region is kept as DNA, spanning 36 bases read in frame from base 1. Relative to germline, V is 0 bases shorter and J is 11 bases shorter, with 11 bases between their ends. According to the germline V gene, CDR1 reads SGHDN and CDR2 reads FVKESK. Here the chain combines TRBV14 and TRBJ2-7; a tentative D call is TRBD2 (5 bases match). Material: peripheral blood. The sequence derives from a woman aged 80 or over with acute or convalescent COVID-19. The DNA sequence follows: TGTGCCAGCAGCCAAGATCGAGTGAGGGAGTACTTC. Protein translation: CASSQDRVREYF.